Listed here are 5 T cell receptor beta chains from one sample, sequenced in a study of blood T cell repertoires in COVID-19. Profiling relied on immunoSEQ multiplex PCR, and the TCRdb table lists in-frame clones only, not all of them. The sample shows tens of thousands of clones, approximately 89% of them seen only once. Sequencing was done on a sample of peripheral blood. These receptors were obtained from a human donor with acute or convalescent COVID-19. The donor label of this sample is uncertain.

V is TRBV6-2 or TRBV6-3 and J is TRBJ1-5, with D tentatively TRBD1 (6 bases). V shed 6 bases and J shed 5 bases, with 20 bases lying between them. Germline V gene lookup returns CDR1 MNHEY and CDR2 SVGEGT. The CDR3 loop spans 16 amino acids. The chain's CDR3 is CASSYSPDRGYQPQHF. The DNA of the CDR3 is TGTGCCAGCAGCTATTCCCCGGACAGAGGTTATCAGCCCCAGCATTTT.

The CDR3 loop is CASSQDAGAGEKLFF. DNA for the CDR3: TGCGCCAGCAGCCAAGATGCAGGGGCTGGGGAAAAACTGTTTTTT. The V and J genes are TRBV4-1 and TRBJ1-4; tentatively, D is TRBD1 (6 bases). The CDR3 is made up of 15 amino acids. The ends were cut back, 0 bases at V and 8 bases at J, with 13 bases in the middle. CDR1 and CDR2 (germline): MGHRA, YSYEKL.

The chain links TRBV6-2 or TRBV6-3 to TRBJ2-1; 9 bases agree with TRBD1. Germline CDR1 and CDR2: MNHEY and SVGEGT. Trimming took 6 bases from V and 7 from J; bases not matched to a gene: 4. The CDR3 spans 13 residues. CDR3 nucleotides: TGTGCCAGCAGCCTACAGGGGGCAAATGAGCAGTTCTTC. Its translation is CASSLQGANEQFF.

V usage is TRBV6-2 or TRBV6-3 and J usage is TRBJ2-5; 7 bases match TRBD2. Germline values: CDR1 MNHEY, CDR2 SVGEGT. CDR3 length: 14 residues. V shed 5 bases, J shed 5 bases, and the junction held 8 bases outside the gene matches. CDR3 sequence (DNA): TGTGCCAGCAGTACAACGGCGGGGGTGGAGACCCAGTACTTC. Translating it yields CASSTTAGVETQYF.

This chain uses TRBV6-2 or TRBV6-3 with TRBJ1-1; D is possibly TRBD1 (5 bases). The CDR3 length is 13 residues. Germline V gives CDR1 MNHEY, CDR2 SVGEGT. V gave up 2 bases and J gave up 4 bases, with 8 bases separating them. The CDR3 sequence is CASSYLQGTEAFF. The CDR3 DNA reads TGTGCCAGCAGTTACCTTCAGGGCACTGAAGCTTTCTTT.